Following are 6 T cell receptor beta chains from one sample sequenced in a study of CD8 T cells in Susac syndrome. Random hexamers were used to reverse transcribe the RNA input (about 0.45 to 1 ug). TCRdb fed the immunoSEQ multiplex PCR reads into MiXCR, producing one record per CDR3 protein. The sample has some 250,000 distinct CDR3 sequences; around 96% are singletons. Specimen: CD4+ T cells from PBMCs. The source is a human donor with Susac syndrome.

The rearrangement links TRBV14 to TRBJ1-1, with TRBD1 as a possible D gene (6 bases). Germline CDR1 is SGHDN and CDR2 is FVKESK. Trimming shortened V by 3 bases and J by 7 bases, and 15 bases separated the two germline ends. The CDR3 is 14 residues long. CDR3 sequence (DNA): TGTGCCAGCAGCCAGGTCCGGGGACACTATGAAGCTTTCTTT. As protein: CASSQVRGHYEAFF.

V is TRBV28 and J is TRBJ2-3; D not certain. Deletions cut 10 bases from V and 6 bases from J, with 11 bases between. The CDR3 length is 11 residues. Germline CDR1 is MDHEN and CDR2 is SYDVKM. The CDR3 sequence: CATQSQDTQYF. CDR3 nucleotides: TGTGCCACACAGTCTCAGGATACGCAGTATTTT.

The chain links TRBV20-1 to TRBJ2-7, with 14 bases identical to TRBD2. Germline lookup yields CDR1 DFQATT and CDR2 SNEGSKA (reference sequence). V trimming: 1 base; J trimming: 6 bases; junction bases outside the gene matches: 2. The CDR3 covers 14 residues. CDR3 loop: CSARGLAGGGEQYF. Written as DNA, the CDR3 is TGCAGTGCTAGAGGACTAGCGGGAGGGGGCGAGCAGTACTTC.

The J gene is TRBJ1-5, the V gene TRBV5-1; 8 bases are shared with TRBD1. After removal of 0 bases from V and 6 bases from J, the junction contained 8 bases not matched to a gene. The germline gives CDR1 SGHRS, CDR2 YFSETQ. CDR3 size: 16 residues. The chain's CDR3 is CASSLVGRGLGQPQHF. In nucleotides, the CDR3 is TGCGCCAGCAGCTTGGTTGGCAGGGGGCTAGGTCAGCCCCAGCATTTT.

For the CDR3, the DNA is TGCGCCAGCAGCCAAGATTTTGGGTACAGCCGAGCGGCTCTTTATGGCTACACCTTC. Its translation: CASSQDFGYSRAALYGYTF. The chain links TRBV4-1 to TRBJ1-2; unclear D gene. Trimming shortened V by 0 bases and J by 5 bases, and 25 bases separated the two germline ends. Germline loops: CDR1 MGHRA, CDR2 YSYEKL. The CDR3 spans 19 residues.

This chain connects TRBV24-1 to TRBJ1-2; 12 bases fit TRBD1. J was trimmed by 2 bases and V by 7 bases; bases with no gene match: 7. Germline V gives CDR1 KGHDR, CDR2 SFDVKD. The CDR3 is 16 residues long. CDR3 residues: CATSRGDRGLNYGYTF. In DNA, the CDR3 is TGTGCCACCAGCCGAGGGGACAGGGGGCTGAACTATGGCTACACCTTC.